This T cell receptor (beta chain) comes out of a study of T cell changes during pregnancy in multiple sclerosis. Using immunoSEQ multiplex PCR, the repertoire was profiled, and TCRdb retains in-frame clones only, with some absent. Here the sample spans 35,000 to 50,000 clones, about 89% being singletons. Germline V lookup: CDR1 SGHTA, CDR2 FQGNSA. The CDR3 contains 14 residues. The J segment lost 9 bases and the V segment lost 3 bases, leaving 7 bases of the junction unmatched. The V gene is TRBV7-2, the J gene TRBJ2-1, with TRBD1 identical over 8 bases. The sequence was obtained from a female donor in good health, enrolled as a control in a pregnancy study. The source was CD4+ T cells from peripheral blood mononuclear cells, collected in the third trimester of pregnancy. The CDR3 coding sequence is TGTGCCAGCAGCTTCACTCAGGGGGCAGGTGAGCAGTTCTTC. Its translation is CASSFTQGAGEQFF. Based on the CDR3 plus reference TRBV7-2 and TRBJ2-1, the full variable domain is GAGVSQSPSNKVTEKGKDVELRCDPISGHTALYWYRQSLGQGLEFLIYFQGNSAPDKSGLPSDRFSAERTGGSVSTLTIQRTQQEDSAVYLCASSFTQGAGEQFFGPGTRLTVL.